This T cell receptor (beta chain) originates from a study of cytomegalovirus exposure and HLA in healthy donors listed by TCRdb under 2017. The study in broad terms: An earlier analysis of more than 550 of the donors reported 276 Gb of sequence data and 95 million to 140 million unique TCR beta sequences obtained from around 190 million T cells. An early release that covered fewer than 750 HLA-typed donors contained around 330 gigabases of sequencing data and 85 million to 100 million unique TCR sequences. Of the roughly 400 genotyped donors, less than 90% were placed in the genetic ancestry cluster associated with self-reported Caucasian donors. The study was designed to test whether signatures of past pathogen exposure could be identified by cataloging public T cell receptors. The study profiled the T cell repertoires of more than 500 subjects by immunosequencing and related them to cytomegalovirus serostatus. In addition to the first cohort of 666 subjects, a separate validation cohort of around 110 different subjects was used. High-throughput TCR immunosequencing, statistical association of individual TCRs with disease status, and machine learning were combined to predict cytomegalovirus infection status. A later analysis re-analyzed previously published TCR beta repertoires from 660 or so donors and added high-resolution HLA genotyping to study TCR occurrence patterns. Rather than using new phenotypic data, the later analysis identified candidate immune exposures from TCR beta sequences and from how often those sequences occurred across donors. An earlier analysis of approximately 580 of the donors used high-throughput TCR beta sequencing to judge whether each TCR beta V gene segment behaved as functional or pseudogenic. Donor age, sex, ethnicity and CMV serostatus were compiled alongside the repertoire data. In a later genetic analysis, genome-wide SNP genotypes for about 55% of the 666 donors were used, and that subset was treated as a discovery cohort. Every discovery cohort repertoire had been produced on one sequencing platform. Class I and class II HLA loci were covered by the typing at four-digit resolution. Typing coverage differed by locus: A, B, C, DRB1 and DQB1 were typed in about 620-640 donors, DQA1 in around 500, DPA1 in 600 to 610, and DPB1 in around 440. Roughly 5 DR-DQ haplotypes were handled as single units for association and clustering, since linkage in the cohort was strong. Across roughly 420 genotyped donors of the cohort, an average of approximately 220,000 unique TCR beta nucleotide sequences per donor were sequenced, and roughly 17% of those sequences were non-productive.

In the case of this clone: Its specific antigen is unknown. Qualities for individual bases were not recorded, and no much larger clone is one base off.

The CDR3 numbers 14 residues from cysteine through phenylalanine. Only CDR3 DNA is held: 42 bases, read in frame from base 1. CDR1 and CDR2 were assigned from the germline V gene as MNHEY and SVGAGI. V is clipped by 4 bases and J by 10 bases, and the sequence between their germline boundaries is 19 bases long. The cohort consisted of some 730 healthy bone marrow donors. Cohort members were all nominally healthy when sampled, although unrecorded immune exposures were likely present. The donor tested CMV seronegative and was one of the 352 seronegative cohort members. Each donor provided a peripheral blood sample, and peripheral blood mononuclear cells were used for TCR beta sequencing. Genomic DNA was extracted from the blood cell samples with the Qiagen DNeasy Blood Extraction Kit. Library creation used the immunoSEQ multiplex PCR assay. For the multiplex PCR, a mixture combining 60 forward primers for TCR Vbeta segments and 13 reverse primers for TCR Jbeta segments was used. The CDR3 region of rearranged TCR beta genes was amplified from genomic DNA by a multiplex PCR assay. On the Illumina HiSeq System, the amplified TCR beta libraries were sequenced as 87-base-pair reads. Per the original workflow: A later analysis tallied roughly 78 million unique TCR beta chains across the 650 to 750 repertoires, and about 10 million of those chains were shared by two or more donors. To remove PCR and sequencing errors, raw reads were error-corrected and collapsed into unique sequences using a nearest-neighbor algorithm that merged closely related sequences. To assign V, D and J gene segments, CDR3 sequences were aligned to IMGT reference sequences. For a sequence to be retained, a match of at least six nucleotides to both a V gene segment and a J gene segment was required. A rearrangement was called productive if the CDR3 had no stop codons and remained in frame with V and J, and every other rearrangement was called non-productive. Following IMGT convention, CDR3 was defined as the stretch from the second conserved V-encoded cysteine to the conserved J-encoded phenylalanine. Sequences without an unambiguous match to a single V gene segment were excluded from the earlier analysis of 500 to 700 of the donors. An earlier analysis of 500 to 600 of the donors classified V segments as functional when productive rearrangements were above 56.7% and as segregating when the standard deviation between donors was above 5%. A statistical classification framework was built for diagnosing cytomegalovirus status from the catalog of TCR beta chain sequences. A later analysis assigned V and J genes by comparing TCR nucleotide sequences with IMGT/GENE-DB human TR gene sequences. A later analysis assigned CDR3 sequences and most-parsimonious VDJ recombination scenarios with the TCRdist pipeline. In a later analysis, each TCR beta chain was defined by its CDR3 amino acid sequence together with its V-gene family, and reads lacking a unique V-gene family were excluded. A later analysis removed over 500 highly shared, low-generation-probability nucleotide sequences to deal with suspected cross-contamination and a sequencing artifact. A later analysis calculated a clonal expansion index for each public chain from normalized within-repertoire ranks of inferred template counts. A later analysis computed generation probabilities with a VDJ recombination model fitted to out-of-frame rearrangements, and checked the results against IGoR. A later analysis scored TCR-TCR, TCR-HLA and TCR-CMV co-occurrence with hypergeometric tests, applying a repertoire-size bias correction to TCR pairs. False discovery rates were estimated in a later analysis by permuting HLA or CMV assignments 20 times. In a later analysis, co-occurring TCRs were grouped with DBSCAN, and TCRdist sequence similarity was added when clustering was performed within HLA-allele-positive subsets. Repertoires with fewer than 30,000 or more than 120,000 public chains were left out of co-occurrence clustering, as were about five repertoires with anomalous nucleotide sharing. TCRdb mirrors the immuneACCESS table, restricted to in-frame sequences. Some clones are absent from its copies; in checked studies, under half trace to an unresolved V gene, and the reason for the others is unknown. V and J calls and clone size are as listed in that table; D and trimming were resolved from the DNA. The sample yields 45,000 to 60,000 clones; 73% were counted once. Approximately 2.7% of the sample is held by the ten biggest clonotypes.

Findings and caveats that apply to the study as a whole: Correlated functional status among segregating V segments might reflect linkage disequilibrium, but an unknown experimental factor could not be ruled out. Broadly in line with IMGT annotations, most TCR beta V segments showed up in productive rearrangements about 87% or about 30% of the time in an earlier analysis of several hundred of the donors. Because HLA typing was missing for some donors at each locus, association tests included only the typed subset. The classifier was reported to diagnose cytomegalovirus status with high specificity and sensitivity in both the original cohort and the validation cohort. A later analysis associated 16,951 TCR beta sequences with specific HLA alleles at a false discovery rate of 0.05. A further reported finding was that TCR beta sequences accurately predicted the HLA-A and HLA-B alleles for most subjects in the first cohort. According to a later genetic analysis, donors in an Asian-associated ancestry cluster had fewer N-insertions in productive TCRs than the approximately 700-donor mean. A few of the identified cytomegalovirus-associated TCR beta chains were confirmed in vitro to be specific for cytomegalovirus antigens. Some IMGT-functional V segments, including TRBV6-2 and TRBV6-3, could not be distinguished by the 87-base-pair reads and were therefore excluded. In a later analysis, several top co-occurrence clusters were reported to appear linked to parvovirus B19, influenza, CMV and Epstein-Barr virus. Assigning TCR associations to individual alleles was difficult when HLA alleles, especially DR and DQ, strongly co-occurred. In this cohort, only TCR beta chains were sequenced, and detectable features were limited by the absence of alpha or paired-chain data. The study gave a list of under 200 TCR beta chains associated with cytomegalovirus. A later genetic analysis associated a missense DCLRE1C variant with V-gene and J-gene trimming of TCR beta chains, and an independent cohort replicated the association. A cluster of highly shared sequence variants was judged likely to represent a technical artifact of the sequencing pipeline. The only immune exposure information available for the cohort was CMV serostatus. The earlier analysis of almost 600 of the donors excluded about 16 rarely observed V segments, including chromosome 9 orphons, because counts were too low. In a later analysis, HLA-associated TCR beta chains showed more clonal expansion and lower generation probabilities than non-associated chains that were equally common. It was suggested by the authors that the approach could potentially be generalized to other disease states and immunological phenotypes. Roughly uniform sequencing depth across donors was assumed in presence/absence analyses, although this assumption may not hold. In a later analysis, the rate of TCR association differed among HLA loci, with DRB1 alleles having the most associated TCRs and HLA-C alleles having the fewest. Most TCR sequences were seen in very few donors, while some public TCRs were found in many individuals. A later analysis found that most CMV-associated TCR beta chains appeared HLA-restricted, with HLA associations seemingly driven largely by CMV exposure.

Material: PBMCs. The receptor comes from a man between 18 and 35 years old in good health and CMV-seronegative. The chain is encoded by TRBV6-5 joined to TRBJ1-1; the D region possibly corresponds to TRBD1 (6 bases align). The sequence in DNA is TGTGCCAGCAGTTCCGGGACACTACGTTCTGGAGCTTTCTTT. The translation is CASSSGTLRSGAFF.